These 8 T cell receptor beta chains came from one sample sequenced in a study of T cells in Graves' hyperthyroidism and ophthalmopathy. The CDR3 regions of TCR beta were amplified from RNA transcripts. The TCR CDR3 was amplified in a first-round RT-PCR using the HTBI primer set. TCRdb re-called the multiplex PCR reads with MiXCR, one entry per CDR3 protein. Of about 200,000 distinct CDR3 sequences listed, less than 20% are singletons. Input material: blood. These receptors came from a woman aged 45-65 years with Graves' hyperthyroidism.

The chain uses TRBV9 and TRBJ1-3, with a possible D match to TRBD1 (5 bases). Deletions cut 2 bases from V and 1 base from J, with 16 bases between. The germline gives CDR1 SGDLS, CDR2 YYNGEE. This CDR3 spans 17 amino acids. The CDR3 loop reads CASSVGPPRQSGNTIYF. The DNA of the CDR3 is TGTGCCAGCAGCGTTGGCCCTCCCCGACAGTCTGGAAACACCATATATTTT. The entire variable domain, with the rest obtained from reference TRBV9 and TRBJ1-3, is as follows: DSGVTQTPKHLITATGQRVTLRCSPRSGDLSVYWYQQSLDQGLQFLIQYYNGEERAKGNILERFSAQQFPDLHSELNLSSLELGDSALYFCASSVGPPRQSGNTIYFGEGSWLTVV.

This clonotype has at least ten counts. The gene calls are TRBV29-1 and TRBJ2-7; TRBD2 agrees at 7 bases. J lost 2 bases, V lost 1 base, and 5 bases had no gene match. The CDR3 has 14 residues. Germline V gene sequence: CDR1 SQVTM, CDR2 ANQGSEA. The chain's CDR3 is CSVEGAGEAYEQYF. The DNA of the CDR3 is TGCAGCGTTGAAGGCGCGGGAGAAGCCTACGAGCAGTACTTC.

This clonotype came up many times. CDR3 bases: TGTGCCACCAGTGATTTTCCGACAGGAGAGGGCTACACCTTC. Its translation: CATSDFPTGEGYTF. The V and J genes are TRBV24-1 and TRBJ1-2, with TRBD1 as a possible D gene (6 bases). Trimming left V 1 base short and J 8 bases short, with 13 bases between. The CDR3 is made up of 14 amino acids. The germline gives CDR1 KGHDR, CDR2 SFDVKD.

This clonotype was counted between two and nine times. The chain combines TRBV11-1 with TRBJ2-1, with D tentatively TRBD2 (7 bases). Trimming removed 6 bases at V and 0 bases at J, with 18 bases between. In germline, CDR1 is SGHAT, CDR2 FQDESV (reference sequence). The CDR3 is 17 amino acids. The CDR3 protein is CASRKIGGASSYNEQFF. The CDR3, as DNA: TGTGCCAGCAGAAAAATTGGGGGGGCGAGCTCCTACAATGAGCAGTTCTTC.

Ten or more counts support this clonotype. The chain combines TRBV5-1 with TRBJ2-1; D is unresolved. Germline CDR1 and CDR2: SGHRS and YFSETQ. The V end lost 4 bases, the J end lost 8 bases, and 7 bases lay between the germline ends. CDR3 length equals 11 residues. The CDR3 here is CASSEYDEQFF. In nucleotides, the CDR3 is TGCGCCAGCAGCGAATACGATGAGCAGTTCTTC.

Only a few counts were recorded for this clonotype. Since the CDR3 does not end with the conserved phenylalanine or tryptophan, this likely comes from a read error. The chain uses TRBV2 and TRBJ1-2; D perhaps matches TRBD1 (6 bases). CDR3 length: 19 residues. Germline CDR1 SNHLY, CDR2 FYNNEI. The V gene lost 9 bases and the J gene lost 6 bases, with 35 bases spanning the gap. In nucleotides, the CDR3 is TGTGCCAGAAGGGCCCTGAAGAGTGCGGCGGGACAAGGGTTTCATGGCTACACCCTC. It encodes CARRALKSAAGQGFHGYTL.

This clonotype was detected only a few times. CDR3 in amino acids: CATRGLADTQYF. In DNA, the CDR3 is TGTGCCACCAGGGGACTAGCCGATACGCAGTATTTT. V is TRBV10-3 and J is TRBJ2-3, with 9 positions matching TRBD2. CDR3 length: 12 amino acids. Germline V CDR1 and CDR2: ENHRY, SYGVKD. Unmatched junction bases numbered 5, after V lost 10 bases and J lost 6 bases.

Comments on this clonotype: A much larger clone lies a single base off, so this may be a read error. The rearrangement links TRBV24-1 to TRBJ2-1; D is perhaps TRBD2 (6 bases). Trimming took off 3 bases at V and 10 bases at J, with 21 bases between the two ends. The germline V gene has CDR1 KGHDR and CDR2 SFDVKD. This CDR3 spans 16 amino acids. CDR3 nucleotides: TGTGCCACCAGTGATGTCGGGACGGGAGACTCCTACGAGCAGTTCTTC. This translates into CATSDVGTGDSYEQFF.